This entry lists 17 T cell receptor beta chains sequenced from one sample in a study of siplizumab effects on memory and regulatory T cells. Profiled with immunoSEQ multiplex PCR; TCRdb holds only in-frame clones, not every one. The profile shows about 100,000 clones, about 94% of them singletons. The sample comprised non-Treg CD4+ T cells sorted from blood. These receptors were obtained from a human donor in good health.

This chain uses TRBV21-1 with TRBJ1-4; TRBD1 is the table's D call, not checked against the DNA. TRBV21-1 is classified as a pseudogene. The length of the CDR3 is 16 residues. The CDR3 reads CASSKISGQGFEKLFF. CDR3 sequence (DNA): TGTGCCAGCAGCAAAATATCGGGACAGGGCTTTGAAAAACTGTTTTTT.

This clone was observed a few times. The chain couples TRBV7-9 to TRBJ1-5; 7 positions agree with TRBD1. Germline CDR1 SEHNR, CDR2 FQNEAQ (reference sequence). The CDR3 is 14 residues long. Germline trimming cut 7 bases from V and 2 bases from J; bases unmatched to any gene: 5. CDR3 bases: TGTGCCAGCACCGAAACAGGGGGCAATCAGCCCCAGCATTTT. Residues: CASTETGGNQPQHF. The whole variable domain, filled in from reference TRBV7-9 and TRBJ1-5, reads DTGVSQNPRHKITKRGQNVTFRCDPISEHNRLYWYRQTLGQGPEFLTYFQNEAQLEKSRLLSDRFSAERPKGSFSTLEIQRTEQGDSAMYLCASTETGGNQPQHFGDGTRLSIL.

This sequence joins TRBV29-1 and TRBJ2-7; 8 positions agree with TRBD1. V lost 5 bases, J lost 7 bases, and 7 bases stayed unmatched. The germline V gene encodes CDR1 SQVTM and CDR2 ANQGSEA. The CDR3 loop spans 12 amino acids. The CDR3 loop reads CSVFPGGGEQYF. The CDR3 DNA reads as TGCAGCGTTTTCCCAGGGGGCGGGGAGCAGTACTTC.

The chain couples TRBV28 to TRBJ2-1; a possible D gene is TRBD1 (6 bases). Trimming removed 2 bases from V and 4 bases from J, with 9 bases in between. Looked up from germline, CDR1 is MDHEN and CDR2 is SYDVKM. The CDR3 consists of 14 residues. The chain's CDR3 is CASSLTGRYNEQFF. The CDR3 bases are TGTGCCAGCAGTTTAACAGGGCGGTACAATGAGCAGTTCTTC.

V and J are TRBV6-5 and TRBJ2-1, with a possible D match to TRBD2 (6 bases). The CDR3 is made up of 12 amino acids. V lost 2 bases to trimming and J lost 8 bases, with 7 bases between them. Per germline, CDR1 MNHEY and CDR2 SVGAGI. The CDR3 spells CASSYGGDEQFF. CDR3 DNA: TGTGCCAGCAGTTACGGCGGGGATGAGCAGTTCTTC.

V and J are TRBV7-2 and TRBJ2-3; 10 nucleotides line up with TRBD1. The germline CDR1 and CDR2 sequences are SGHTA and FQGNSA. The CDR3 length is 14 residues. With 4 bases clipped from V and 5 bases from J, the junction kept 3 bases outside the gene matches. The CDR3 reads CASSYGTGEDTQYF. For the CDR3, the DNA is TGTGCCAGCAGCTACGGGACAGGGGAAGATACGCAGTATTTT.

The rearrangement joins TRBV4-2 to TRBJ2-2; TRBD2 matches at 9 bases. Trimming at V came to 5 bases and at J to 2 bases, leaving 12 bases not matched to a gene. Per the germline V gene, CDR1 is LGHNA and CDR2 is YNFKEQ. This CDR3 is 18 amino acids long. CDR3 sequence (DNA): TGTGCCAGCAGCAAAGTCAGGGCGGGAGGGCTAAACACCGGGGAGCTGTTTTTT. Amino acid sequence: CASSKVRAGGLNTGELFF.

CDR3 nucleotides: TGTGCCAGCAGCATGACAGGGTTTAACTCTGGGGCCAACGTCCTGACTTTC. This gives the protein CASSMTGFNSGANVLTF. The J gene is TRBJ2-6, the V gene TRBV27; 7 nucleotides line up with TRBD1. V dropped 6 bases and J dropped 0; count of bases not matched to a gene: 8. Germline V CDR1 and CDR2: MNHEY, SMNVEV (reference sequence). The CDR3 consists of 17 residues.

This chain links TRBV5-4 with TRBJ1-1; D might be TRBD1 (5 bases). V dropped 0 bases and J dropped 7 bases, with 10 bases sitting between them. The CDR3 consists of 13 residues. The germline V gene encodes CDR1 SGHNT and CDR2 YYREEE (reference sequence). CDR3 bases: TGTGCCAGCAGCTTGGACGGGGACGGTGAAGCTTTCTTT. As protein: CASSLDGDGEAFF.

This chain joins TRBV5-6 and TRBJ2-5; TRBD1 is a possible D gene (7 bases). In germline, CDR1 is SGHDT, CDR2 YYEEEE. The CDR3 spans 15 residues. Trimming took 4 bases from V and 2 from J, leaving 15 bases between them. The CDR3 region is CASSGGQGVQETQYF. The CDR3 region has the DNA TGTGCCAGCAGCGGAGGGCAGGGGGTTCAAGAGACCCAGTACTTC.

This sequence joins TRBV18 and TRBJ2-5; D is undetermined. The ends were cut back, 2 bases at V and 3 bases at J, with 13 bases in the middle. CDR1 is KGHSH and CDR2 is LQKENI in the germline V gene. The CDR3 is made up of 15 amino acids. The CDR3 DNA reads as TGTGCCAGCTCACCATTCACAGAAGCTAAAGAGACCCAGTACTTC. Translating gives CASSPFTEAKETQYF.

The chain employs TRBV14 and TRBJ1-2, with 10 bases aligning to TRBD1. V was pared by 4 bases and J by 7 bases, with 9 bases of the junction left unmatched. There are 15 residues in the CDR3. The germline gives CDR1 SGHDN, CDR2 FVKESK. In DNA, the CDR3 is TGTGCCAGCAGCCGGACGGGACAGGGGAGCGGTGGCTACACCTTC. This encodes CASSRTGQGSGGYTF.

The chain carries TRBV14 and TRBJ2-1; D is unclear. Germline V gene lookup returns CDR1 SGHDN and CDR2 FVKESK. This CDR3 has 14 amino acids. Trimming shortened V by 5 bases and J by 4 bases, and 12 bases separated the two germline ends. CDR3 protein: CASSKAGAYNEQFF. Here the CDR3 DNA reads TGTGCCAGCAGCAAAGCCGGAGCGTACAATGAGCAGTTCTTC.

The chain joins TRBV7-8 to TRBJ2-1; 13 bases are shared with TRBD2. CDR1 is SGHVS and CDR2 is FQNEAQ in the germline V gene. The CDR3 has 19 residues. The V gene end was trimmed by 1 base and the J gene end by 8 bases; junction bases not matched to a gene: 14. DNA for the CDR3: TGTGCCAGCAGCTTAGGACGCAGCGGACTAGCGGGAGCAGTGGATGAGCAGTTCTTC. Translation gives CASSLGRSGLAGAVDEQFF.

The genes are TRBV7-8 and TRBJ1-2; D is perhaps TRBD1 (6 bases). There are 14 residues in the CDR3. V lost 4 bases and J lost 6, with 15 bases in between. Germline V gene lookup returns CDR1 SGHVS and CDR2 FQNEAQ. CDR3 sequence: CASSSTGTNHGYTF. The CDR3 coding sequence is TGTGCCAGCAGCTCCACCGGGACAAACCATGGCTACACCTTC.

The genes are TRBV6-5 and TRBJ2-1, with TRBD2 identical over 13 bases. Losses at the gene ends were 7 bases for V and 9 bases for J; bases not matched to a gene: 9. Per the germline V gene, CDR1 is MNHEY and CDR2 is SVGAGI. This CDR3 has 15 amino acids. The CDR3: CASTELAGGPGEQFF. The CDR3 bases are TGTGCCAGCACCGAACTAGCGGGAGGGCCCGGTGAGCAGTTCTTC.

V usage is TRBV10-2 and J usage is TRBJ1-5; D is perhaps TRBD1 (6 bases). Trimming took 6 bases from V and 0 from J, leaving 9 bases between them. CDR1 is WSHSY and CDR2 is SAAADI in the germline V gene. The CDR3 has 14 residues. CDR3 amino acids: CASSRGYSNQPQHF. CDR3 DNA sequence: TGCGCCAGCAGCAGGGGTTATAGCAATCAGCCCCAGCATTTT.